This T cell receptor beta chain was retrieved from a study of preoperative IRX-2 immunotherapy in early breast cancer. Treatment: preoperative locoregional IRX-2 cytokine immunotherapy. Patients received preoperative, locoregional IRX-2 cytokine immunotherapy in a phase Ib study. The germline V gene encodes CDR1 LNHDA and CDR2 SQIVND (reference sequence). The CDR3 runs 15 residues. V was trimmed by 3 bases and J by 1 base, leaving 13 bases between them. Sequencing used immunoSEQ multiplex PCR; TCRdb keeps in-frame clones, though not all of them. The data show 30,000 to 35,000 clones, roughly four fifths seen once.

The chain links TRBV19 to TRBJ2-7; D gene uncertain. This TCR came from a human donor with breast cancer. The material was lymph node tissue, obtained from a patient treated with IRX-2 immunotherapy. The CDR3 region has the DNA TGTGCCAGTAGTATTTCCGGGTCAGGTTCCTACGAGCAGTACTTC. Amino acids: CASSISGSGSYEQYF.